A selection of T cell receptor beta chains follows, all from one sample in a study of T cells in localized non-small cell lung cancer. Profiled with immunoSEQ multiplex PCR; TCRdb holds only in-frame clones, not every one. The sample consists of under 850 clones, about 26% of them appearing once. Sequencing used lung tumor tissue, obtained before any cancer treatment. These receptors originate from a female donor older than 55 with stage I squamous cell lung carcinoma. CDR3s include the opening cysteine and the closing phenylalanine or tryptophan. Fields, in order: CDR3 protein, CDR3 DNA, clone size, V gene, J gene, D gene. A D gene is named only where the DNA matches it firmly. A clone size is listed for some rows: how often the clone was seen (once, few, many), or a class if it is expanded.

CDR3 protein: CASSGRQGEQFF; CDR3 DNA: TGCGCCAGCAGTGGCCGACAGGGTGAGCAGTTCTTC; clone size: NA; V gene: TRBV10-2; J gene: TRBJ2-1; D gene: TRBD1
CDR3 protein: CSVERQPNTEAFF; CDR3 DNA: TGCAGCGTTGAAAGACAGCCGAACACTGAAGCTTTCTTT; clone size: few; V gene: TRBV29-1; J gene: TRBJ1-1; D gene: NA
CDR3 protein: CASSVDPNTGELFF; CDR3 DNA: TGTGCCAGCAGCGTAGACCCAAACACCGGGGAGCTGTTTTTT; clone size: NA; V gene: TRBV9; J gene: TRBJ2-2; D gene: NA
CDR3 protein: CASSPGASATNEKLFF; CDR3 DNA: TGTGCCAGCTCACCAGGGGCTTCTGCAACTAATGAAAAACTGTTTTTT; clone size: NA; V gene: TRBV18; J gene: TRBJ1-4; D gene: NA
CDR3 protein: CSVEAGSGGNQPQHF; CDR3 DNA: TGCAGCGTTGAGGCGGGGTCCGGGGGCAATCAGCCCCAGCATTTT; clone size: NA; V gene: TRBV29-1; J gene: TRBJ1-5; D gene: NA
CDR3 protein: CASSLIRGPGKNIQYF; CDR3 DNA: TGTGCCAGCAGCTTGATACGGGGGCCAGGCAAAAACATTCAGTACTTC; clone size: NA; V gene: TRBV11-3; J gene: TRBJ2-4; D gene: NA
CDR3 protein: CAWRRDIHYGYTF; CDR3 DNA: TGTGCCTGGAGGCGGGACATCCACTATGGCTACACCTTC; clone size: few; V gene: TRBV30; J gene: TRBJ1-2; D gene: NA
CDR3 protein: CAWSRDRGFFEAFF; CDR3 DNA: TGTGCCTGGAGTAGGGACAGGGGTTTCTTTGAAGCTTTCTTT; clone size: few; V gene: TRBV30; J gene: TRBJ1-1; D gene: TRBD1
CDR3 protein: CASSLGQEAHEQYF; CDR3 DNA: TGCGCCAGCAGCCTGGGACAGGAAGCCCACGAGCAGTACTTC; clone size: NA; V gene: TRBV4-1; J gene: TRBJ2-7; D gene: TRBD1
CDR3 protein: CASEQGVHYEQYF; CDR3 DNA: TGTGCCAGCGAGCAGGGCGTTCACTACGAGCAGTACTTC; clone size: NA; V gene: TRBV28; J gene: TRBJ2-7; D gene: NA
CDR3 protein: CASSHPTRSHAIFSNQPQHF; CDR3 DNA: TGTGCCAGCAGCCACCCTACCAGGAGTCACGCCATCTTTAGCAATCAGCCCCAGCATTTT; clone size: large; V gene: TRBV6-8; J gene: TRBJ1-5; D gene: NA
CDR3 protein: CASSVQGATGNEQFF; CDR3 DNA: TGTGCCAGCAGCGTTCAGGGGGCTACAGGCAATGAGCAGTTCTTC; clone size: NA; V gene: TRBV9; J gene: TRBJ2-1; D gene: TRBD1
CDR3 protein: CASSLRRGNSDTQYF; CDR3 DNA: TGCGCCAGCAGCTTGAGGCGGGGGAACTCAGATACGCAGTATTTT; clone size: NA; V gene: TRBV5-1; J gene: TRBJ2-3; D gene: TRBD2
CDR3 protein: CASSLDSATGNEQFF; CDR3 DNA: TGTGCCAGCAGCCTGGACTCGGCAACTGGCAATGAGCAGTTCTTC; clone size: NA; V gene: TRBV11-3; J gene: TRBJ2-1; D gene: NA
CDR3 protein: CASSPSGTGGFQETQYF; CDR3 DNA: TGCGCCAGCAGCCCATCCGGGACAGGGGGATTCCAAGAGACCCAGTACTTC; clone size: large; V gene: TRBV4-1; J gene: TRBJ2-5; D gene: TRBD1
CDR3 protein: CASSLGGQHTEAFF; CDR3 DNA: TGTGCCAGCAGCTTGGGGGGACAGCACACTGAAGCTTTCTTT; clone size: large; V gene: TRBV11-3; J gene: TRBJ1-1; D gene: TRBD1
CDR3 protein: CASREGLAETNTGELFF; CDR3 DNA: TGTGCCAGCAGAGAAGGACTAGCTGAAACGAACACCGGGGAGCTGTTTTTT; clone size: large; V gene: TRBV11-3; J gene: TRBJ2-2; D gene: TRBD2
CDR3 protein: CASSPEGTGYEAFF; CDR3 DNA: TGTGCCAGCAGCCCAGAAGGGACAGGGTATGAAGCTTTCTTT; clone size: medium-sized; V gene: TRBV11-3; J gene: TRBJ1-1; D gene: TRBD1
CDR3 protein: CASSSWDRDTGELFF; CDR3 DNA: TGTGCCAGCAGCTCCTGGGACAGGGACACCGGGGAGCTGTTTTTT; clone size: few; V gene: TRBV11-3; J gene: TRBJ2-2; D gene: TRBD1
CDR3 protein: CASSPTHANYGYTF; CDR3 DNA: TGTGCCAGCTCACCCACACATGCTAACTATGGCTACACCTTC; clone size: NA; V gene: TRBV18; J gene: TRBJ1-2; D gene: NA
CDR3 protein: CASNLQGSTEAFF; CDR3 DNA: TGTGCCAGCAATTTACAGGGGAGCACTGAAGCTTTCTTT; clone size: NA; V gene: TRBV6-8; J gene: TRBJ1-1; D gene: TRBD1
CDR3 protein: CASSLSVVLGTEAFF; CDR3 DNA: TGTGCCAGCAGCTTGTCCGTGGTCTTGGGCACTGAAGCTTTCTTT; clone size: NA; V gene: TRBV11-3; J gene: TRBJ1-1; D gene: NA
CDR3 protein: CASSPAGYSYNEQFF; CDR3 DNA: TGTGCCAGCTCACCAGCGGGCTACTCCTACAATGAGCAGTTCTTC; clone size: few; V gene: TRBV18; J gene: TRBJ2-1; D gene: NA
CDR3 protein: CASSFPDGGGAFVF; CDR3 DNA: TGTGCCAGCAGCTTCCCCGACGGGGGGGGCGCGTTCGTCTTC; clone size: few; V gene: TRBV11-3; J gene: TRBJ2-4; D gene: TRBD2
CDR3 protein: CASSANRATEAFF; CDR3 DNA: TGTGCCAGCAGTGCGAACAGGGCCACTGAAGCTTTCTTT; clone size: large; V gene: TRBV6-8; J gene: TRBJ1-1; D gene: NA
CDR3 protein: CASSTRDRDSSYTF; CDR3 DNA: TGTGCCAGTAGTACCAGGGACAGGGATTCGAGCTACACCTTC; clone size: NA; V gene: TRBV19; J gene: TRBJ1-2; D gene: TRBD1
CDR3 protein: CAWSKIAGPGIQYF; CDR3 DNA: TGTGCCTGGAGTAAGATAGCGGGACCTGGCATTCAGTACTTC; clone size: NA; V gene: TRBV30; J gene: TRBJ2-4; D gene: TRBD2
CDR3 protein: CASSLPGQIDNEQFF; CDR3 DNA: TGTGCCAGCAGTTTACCCGGACAGATTGACAATGAGCAGTTCTTC; clone size: NA; V gene: TRBV28; J gene: TRBJ2-1; D gene: NA
CDR3 protein: CAWTVLGGREGDTQYF; CDR3 DNA: TGTGCCTGGACGGTCCTAGGCGGACGAGAAGGAGATACGCAGTATTTT; clone size: NA; V gene: TRBV30; J gene: TRBJ2-3; D gene: NA
CDR3 protein: CASSFSGSSYNEQFF; CDR3 DNA: TGCGCCAGCAGCTTCTCGGGGAGCTCCTACAATGAGCAGTTCTTC; clone size: NA; V gene: TRBV5-1; J gene: TRBJ2-1; D gene: NA
CDR3 protein: CASSATELETQYF; CDR3 DNA: TGTGCCAGCTCGGCGACAGAATTGGAGACCCAGTACTTC; clone size: large; V gene: TRBV18; J gene: TRBJ2-5; D gene: NA
CDR3 protein: CASSLAENTEAFF; CDR3 DNA: TGTGCCAGCAGCTTAGCGGAGAACACTGAAGCTTTCTTT; clone size: few; V gene: TRBV7-1; J gene: TRBJ1-1; D gene: NA
CDR3 protein: CASSGTGGATDTQYF; CDR3 DNA: TGTGCCAGCAGCGGGACAGGGGGAGCAACAGATACGCAGTATTTT; clone size: few; V gene: TRBV7-2; J gene: TRBJ2-3; D gene: TRBD1
CDR3 protein: CASSNPHGWRVAEAFF; CDR3 DNA: TGTGCCAGCAGCAACCCCCACGGGTGGCGGGTGGCTGAAGCTTTCTTT; clone size: few; V gene: TRBV11-3; J gene: TRBJ1-1; D gene: NA
CDR3 protein: CASSFFRARNTEAFF; CDR3 DNA: TGTGCCAGCAGTTTTTTCAGGGCGAGGAACACTGAAGCTTTCTTT; clone size: NA; V gene: TRBV28; J gene: TRBJ1-1; D gene: NA
CDR3 protein: CASLSPADNSYEQYF; CDR3 DNA: TGTGCCAGCCTCAGCCCCGCCGACAACTCCTACGAGCAGTACTTC; clone size: NA; V gene: TRBV28; J gene: TRBJ2-7; D gene: NA
CDR3 protein: CASKGTSGRVRTDTQYF; CDR3 DNA: TGTGCCAGCAAGGGAACGAGCGGGAGGGTCCGCACAGATACGCAGTATTTT; clone size: NA; V gene: TRBV6-8; J gene: TRBJ2-3; D gene: TRBD2
CDR3 protein: CASSVEGVRVHTEAFF; CDR3 DNA: TGTGCCAGCAGCGTCGAAGGGGTACGGGTGCACACTGAAGCTTTCTTT; clone size: hyperexpanded; V gene: TRBV11-3; J gene: TRBJ1-1; D gene: NA
CDR3 protein: CATSRDSYDRDEQFF; CDR3 DNA: TGTGCCACCAGCAGAGATTCTTACGACAGGGACGAGCAGTTCTTC; clone size: large; V gene: TRBV15; J gene: TRBJ2-1; D gene: TRBD1
CDR3 protein: CASSSGGDNEQFF; CDR3 DNA: TGCGCCAGCTCCAGCGGGGGGGACAATGAGCAGTTCTTC; clone size: NA; V gene: TRBV23-1; J gene: TRBJ2-1; D gene: TRBD2
CDR3 protein: CASSLSTWDVGNTIYF; CDR3 DNA: TGTGCCAGCAGCTTAAGCACCTGGGACGTTGGAAACACCATATATTTT; clone size: NA; V gene: TRBV11-3; J gene: TRBJ1-3; D gene: NA
CDR3 protein: CASSDHWDRGQNIQYF; CDR3 DNA: TGTGCCAGCAGTGATCATTGGGACAGGGGGCAAAACATTCAGTACTTC; clone size: few; V gene: TRBV6-8; J gene: TRBJ2-4; D gene: TRBD1
CDR3 protein: CASSPRQGTYEQYF; CDR3 DNA: TGTGCCAGCTCGCCACGACAGGGGACCTACGAGCAGTACTTC; clone size: NA; V gene: TRBV18; J gene: TRBJ2-7; D gene: TRBD1
CDR3 protein: CASYRGYTGELFF; CDR3 DNA: TGTGCCAGCTACCGGGGATACACCGGGGAGCTGTTTTTT; clone size: NA; V gene: TRBV12-5; J gene: TRBJ2-2; D gene: NA
CDR3 protein: CASSLAPTGINQPQHF; CDR3 DNA: TGTGCCAGCAGCTTGGCGCCGACAGGAATCAATCAGCCCCAGCATTTT; clone size: medium-sized; V gene: TRBV11-3; J gene: TRBJ1-5; D gene: NA
CDR3 protein: CASSLSADPGGELFF; CDR3 DNA: TGCGCCAGCAGCTTGAGCGCGGACCCGGGCGGGGAGCTGTTTTTT; clone size: NA; V gene: TRBV5-1; J gene: TRBJ2-2; D gene: NA
CDR3 protein: CASSPNRGGAEAFF; CDR3 DNA: TGTGCCAGCTCACCTAACAGGGGTGGCGCTGAAGCTTTCTTT; clone size: large; V gene: TRBV18; J gene: TRBJ1-1; D gene: TRBD1
CDR3 protein: CASSVRGSPYEQYF; CDR3 DNA: TGTGCCAGTAGCGTGAGGGGTTCCCCCTACGAGCAGTACTTC; clone size: few; V gene: TRBV19; J gene: TRBJ2-7; D gene: NA
CDR3 protein: CAWSRVPGELFF; CDR3 DNA: TGTGCCTGGAGTAGGGTCCCCGGGGAGCTGTTTTTT; clone size: NA; V gene: TRBV30; J gene: TRBJ2-2; D gene: NA
CDR3 protein: CASSVDSRQGSDYGYTF; CDR3 DNA: TGTGCCAGCAGCGTAGATTCCCGACAGGGCAGTGATTATGGCTACACCTTC; clone size: medium-sized; V gene: TRBV9; J gene: TRBJ1-2; D gene: TRBD1
CDR3 protein: CASSYIDRARDQPQHF; CDR3 DNA: TGTGCCAGCAGTTATATTGACAGGGCCCGGGATCAGCCCCAGCATTTT; clone size: NA; V gene: TRBV28; J gene: TRBJ1-5; D gene: TRBD1
CDR3 protein: CASSGPGQGITEAFF; CDR3 DNA: TGTGCCAGCAGCGGACCGGGACAGGGGATCACTGAAGCTTTCTTT; clone size: NA; V gene: TRBV9; J gene: TRBJ1-1; D gene: TRBD1
CDR3 protein: CATSRTGLAVDEQFF; CDR3 DNA: TGTGCCACCAGCAGAACGGGACTAGCGGTGGATGAGCAGTTCTTC; clone size: NA; V gene: TRBV15; J gene: TRBJ2-1; D gene: TRBD2